These 9 T cell receptor beta chains share one sample of origin, sequenced in a study of post-analysis software for immune sequencing data. The library was made from cDNA and included unique molecular identifiers. One entry per CDR3 protein results from TCRdb running MiXCR on the PCR reads. Found here are a few hundred thousand distinct CDR3 sequences, around 37% of them singletons; the top ten hold 13%. These TCRs are of unknown antigen specificity. General study results and limits: The study found TRBV5-6, TRBV5-1 and TRBV20-1 among roughly 5 TRBV segments more frequent in patients than controls.

Sequences were obtained from blood. These receptors originate from a girl aged 10 to 17 with multiple sclerosis.

The V gene is TRBV15, the J gene TRBJ1-5, with D unresolved. The CDR3 is made up of 15 amino acids. Trimming took off 1 base at V and 1 base at J, with 8 bases between the two ends. The germline gives CDR1 LNHNV, CDR2 YYDKDF (reference sequence). In nucleotides, the CDR3 is TGTGCCACCAGCAGAGGGGTAGGGAGCAATCAGCCCCAGCATTTT. It yields the protein CATSRGVGSNQPQHF.

To note about this clonotype: Mismatch with germline at one junction end may stem from a read error. The V and J genes are TRBV6-5 and TRBJ1-6; the D is unclear. Germline assignment: CDR1 MNHEY and CDR2 SVGAGI. CDR3 length: 14 residues. The CDR3 loop is CASSDGPGNSPPHF. As DNA, the CDR3 is TGTGCCAGCAGCGATGGTCCGGGGAATTCACCCCCCCACTTT.

The chain has TRBV20-1 and TRBJ2-1; no clear D gene. The V gene lost 4 bases and the J gene lost 1 base, with 5 bases spanning the gap. The CDR3 covers 12 residues. CDR1 and CDR2 from the germline V gene are DFQATT and SNEGSKA (reference sequence). Here the CDR3 DNA reads TGCAGTGCTATTACGTCCTACAATGAGCAGTTCTTC. This gives the protein CSAITSYNEQFF.

The chain links TRBV4-1 to TRBJ2-7; D unclear. The CDR3 has 13 amino acids. Per germline, CDR1 MGHRA and CDR2 YSYEKL. With 0 bases removed from V and 0 bases from J, the gap between germline ends came to 3 bases. The chain's CDR3 is CASSQENSYEQYF. The DNA of the CDR3 is TGCGCCAGCAGCCAAGAAAACTCCTACGAGCAGTACTTC.

The chain employs TRBV4-2 and TRBJ2-1; 7 bases map to TRBD2. The CDR3 contains 15 residues. Germline CDR1 is LGHNA and CDR2 is YNFKEQ. Germline trimming cut 1 base from V and 7 bases from J; bases unmatched to any gene: 7. DNA for the CDR3: TGTGCCAGCAGCCAAGTAGGGATGGGGGGGAATGAGCAGTTCTTC. This translates into CASSQVGMGGNEQFF.

The J gene is TRBJ2-2, the V gene TRBV6-1; D not certain. Germline lookup yields CDR1 MNHNS and CDR2 SASEGT. The CDR3 extends over 13 amino acids. V was cut by 4 bases and J by 2 bases, with 5 bases left in between. The chain's CDR3 is CASSVRNTGELFF. CDR3 bases: TGTGCCAGCAGTGTCAGAAACACCGGGGAGCTGTTTTTT.

The CDR3 sequence: CASSHVGTDTQYF. CDR3 in DNA: TGCGCCAGCAGCCACGTGGGGACAGATACGCAGTATTTT. The genes are TRBV5-1 and TRBJ2-3; D is undetermined. Germline CDR1 is SGHRS and CDR2 is YFSETQ. The V end was cut by 4 bases, the J end by 3 bases, with 9 bases between. CDR3 size: 13 residues.

The CDR3 sequence: CASSLPGDSNQPQHF. The CDR3 region has the DNA TGTGCCAGCAGTCTACCGGGAGATAGCAATCAGCCCCAGCATTTT. The chain employs TRBV12-3 or TRBV12-4 and TRBJ1-5; D is unclear. The CDR3 totals 15 residues. Trimming removed 5 bases from V and 0 bases from J, with 11 bases in between.

This chain connects TRBV15 to TRBJ2-7, with D unclear. The V gene lost 0 bases and the J gene lost 2 bases, with 11 bases spanning the gap. The CDR3 has 15 amino acids. CDR1 and CDR2 (germline): LNHNV, YYDKDF (reference sequence). CDR3 coding DNA: TGTGCCACCAGCAGAGATCTCAACGTACCCTACGAGCAGTACTTC. It codes for CATSRDLNVPYEQYF.